This TCR beta chain was identified during a study of cytomegalovirus exposure and HLA in healthy donors. This clone showed up just a few times. Its antigen is currently unknown. Both 60 Vbeta primers and 13 Jbeta primers went into the PCR. TCRdb keeps only in-frame clones here, not all; method: immunoSEQ multiplex PCR. This table holds approximately 130,000 clones, around 85% found once. Study results and caveats: Reportedly, HLA-A and HLA-B alleles of most subjects were accurately predicted from TCR beta. Listed as cytomegalovirus-associated were 150 to 200 TCR beta chains.

The specimen was PBMCs. This clonotype was obtained from a woman younger than 45 in good health and CMV-seropositive.

This chain's CDR3 is CASSRGSYYGYTF. The CDR3 region has the DNA TGTGCCAGCAGCCGAGGGTCCTACTATGGCTACACCTTC. The chain couples TRBV28 to TRBJ1-2; D gene uncertain. CDR1 MDHEN and CDR2 SYDVKM come from the germline V gene. V was clipped by 6 bases and J by 3 bases, with 11 bases between them. The CDR3 extends over 13 amino acids.